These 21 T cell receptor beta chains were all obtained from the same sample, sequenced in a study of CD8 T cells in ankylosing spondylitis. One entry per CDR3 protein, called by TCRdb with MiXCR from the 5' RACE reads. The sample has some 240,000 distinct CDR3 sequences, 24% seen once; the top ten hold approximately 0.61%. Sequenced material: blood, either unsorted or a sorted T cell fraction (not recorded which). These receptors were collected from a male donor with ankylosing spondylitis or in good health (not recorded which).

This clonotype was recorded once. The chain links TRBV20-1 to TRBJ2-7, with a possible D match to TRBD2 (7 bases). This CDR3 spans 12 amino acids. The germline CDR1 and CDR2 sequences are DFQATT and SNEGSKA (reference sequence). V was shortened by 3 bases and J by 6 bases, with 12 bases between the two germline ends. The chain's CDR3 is CSARVGGPEQYF. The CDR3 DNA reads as TGCAGTGCTAGGGTCGGGGGGCCCGAGCAGTACTTC.

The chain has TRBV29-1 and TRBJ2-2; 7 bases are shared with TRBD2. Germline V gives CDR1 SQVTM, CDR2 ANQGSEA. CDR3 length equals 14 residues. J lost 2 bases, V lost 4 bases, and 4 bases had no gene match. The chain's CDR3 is CSVVGLVNTGELFF. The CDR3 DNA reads TGCAGCGTTGTCGGACTAGTAAACACCGGGGAGCTGTTTTTT.

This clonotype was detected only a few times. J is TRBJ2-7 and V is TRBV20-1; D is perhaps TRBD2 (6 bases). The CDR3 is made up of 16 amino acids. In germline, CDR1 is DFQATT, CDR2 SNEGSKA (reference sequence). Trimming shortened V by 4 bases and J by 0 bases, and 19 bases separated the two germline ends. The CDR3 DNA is TGCAGTGCTACCCCCCCGTTTGGGCGGGGCTCCTACGAGCAGTACTTC. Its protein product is CSATPPFGRGSYEQYF.

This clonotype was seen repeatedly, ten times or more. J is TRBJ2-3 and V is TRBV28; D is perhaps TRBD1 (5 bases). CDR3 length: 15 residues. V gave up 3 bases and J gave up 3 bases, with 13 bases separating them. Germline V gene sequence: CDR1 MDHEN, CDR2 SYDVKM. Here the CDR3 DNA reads TGTGCCAGCAGTTTGGGGCCAACCCTGACAGATACGCAGTATTTT. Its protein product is CASSLGPTLTDTQYF.

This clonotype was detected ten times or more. DNA for the CDR3: TGCAGTGCCGAATTAGCGGGCCGGGAGACCCAGTACTTC. Its translation is CSAELAGRETQYF. The rearrangement uses TRBV20-1 and TRBJ2-5; 7 bases line up with TRBD2. The J segment lost 5 bases and the V segment lost 6 bases, leaving 9 bases of the junction unmatched. Germline CDR1 DFQATT, CDR2 SNEGSKA (reference sequence). This CDR3 spans 13 amino acids.

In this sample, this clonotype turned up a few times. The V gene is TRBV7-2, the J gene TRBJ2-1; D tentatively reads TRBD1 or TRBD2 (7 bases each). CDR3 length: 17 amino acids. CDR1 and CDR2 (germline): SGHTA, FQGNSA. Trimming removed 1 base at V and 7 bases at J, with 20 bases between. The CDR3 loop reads CASSLVGGETGSNEQFF. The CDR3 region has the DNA TGTGCCAGCAGCTTAGTGGGGGGGGAGACAGGGAGTAATGAGCAGTTCTTC.

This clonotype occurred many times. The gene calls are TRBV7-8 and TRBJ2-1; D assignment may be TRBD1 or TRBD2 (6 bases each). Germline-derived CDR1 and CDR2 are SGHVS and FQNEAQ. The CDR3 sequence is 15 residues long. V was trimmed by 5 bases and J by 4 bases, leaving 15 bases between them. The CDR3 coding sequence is TGTGCCAGCAGCCTGGCGGGACACCCTTACAATGAGCAGTTCTTC. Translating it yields CASSLAGHPYNEQFF.

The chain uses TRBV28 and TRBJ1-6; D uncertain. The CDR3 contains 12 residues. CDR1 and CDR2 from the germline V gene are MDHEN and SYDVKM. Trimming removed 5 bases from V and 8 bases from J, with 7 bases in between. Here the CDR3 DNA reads TGTGCCAGCAGTCCTATTCATTCACCCCTCCACTTT. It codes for CASSPIHSPLHF.

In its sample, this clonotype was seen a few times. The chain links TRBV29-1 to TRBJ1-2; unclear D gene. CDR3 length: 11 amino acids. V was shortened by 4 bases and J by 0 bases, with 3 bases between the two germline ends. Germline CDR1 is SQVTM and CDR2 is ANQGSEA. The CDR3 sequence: CSVVANYGYTF. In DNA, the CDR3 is TGCAGCGTTGTAGCTAACTATGGCTACACCTTC. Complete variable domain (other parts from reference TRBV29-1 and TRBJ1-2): SAVISQKPSRDICQRGTSLTIQCQVDSQVTMMFWYRQQPGQSLTLIATANQGSEATYESGFVIDKFPISRPNLTFSTLTVSNMSPEDSSIYLCSVVANYGYTFGSGTRLTVV.

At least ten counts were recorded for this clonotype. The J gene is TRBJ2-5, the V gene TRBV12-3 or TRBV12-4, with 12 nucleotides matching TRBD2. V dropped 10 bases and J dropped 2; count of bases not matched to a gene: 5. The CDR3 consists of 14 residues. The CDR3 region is CATTLAGGQETQYF. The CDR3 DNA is TGTGCCACCACACTAGCGGGGGGACAAGAGACCCAGTACTTC.

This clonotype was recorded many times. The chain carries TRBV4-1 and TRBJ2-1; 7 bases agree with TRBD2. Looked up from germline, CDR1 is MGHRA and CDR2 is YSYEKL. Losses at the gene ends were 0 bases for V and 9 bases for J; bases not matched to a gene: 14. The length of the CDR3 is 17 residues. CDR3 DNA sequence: TGCGCCAGCAGCCAAGATAGTTCCACACTATGGGAGGGTGAGCAGTTCTTC. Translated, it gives CASSQDSSTLWEGEQFF.

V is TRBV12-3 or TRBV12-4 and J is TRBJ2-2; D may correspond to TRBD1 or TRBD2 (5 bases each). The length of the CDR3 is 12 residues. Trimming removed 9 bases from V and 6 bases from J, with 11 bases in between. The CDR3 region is CASGVGAGELFF. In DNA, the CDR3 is TGTGCCAGTGGGGTGGGGGCCGGGGAGCTGTTTTTT.

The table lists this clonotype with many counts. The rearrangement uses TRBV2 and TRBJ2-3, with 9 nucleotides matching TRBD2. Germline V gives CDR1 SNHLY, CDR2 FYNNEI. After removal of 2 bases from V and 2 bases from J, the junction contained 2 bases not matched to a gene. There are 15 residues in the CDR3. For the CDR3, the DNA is TGTGCCAGCAGTGAACCGGGACTAGCCACAGATACGCAGTATTTT. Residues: CASSEPGLATDTQYF. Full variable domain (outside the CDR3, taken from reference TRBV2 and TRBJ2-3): EPEVTQTPSHQVTQMGQEVILRCVPISNHLYFYWYRQILGQKVEFLVSFYNNEISEKSEIFDDQFSVERPDGSNFTLKIRSTKLEDSAMYFCASSEPGLATDTQYFGPGTRLTVL.

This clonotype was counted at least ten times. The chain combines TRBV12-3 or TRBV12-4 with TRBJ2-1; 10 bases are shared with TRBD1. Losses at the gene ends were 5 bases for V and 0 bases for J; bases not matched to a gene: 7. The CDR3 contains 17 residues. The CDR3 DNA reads TGTGCCAGCAGTCGCCGGCGGACAGGGGGCTCCTACAATGAGCAGTTCTTC. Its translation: CASSRRRTGGSYNEQFF.

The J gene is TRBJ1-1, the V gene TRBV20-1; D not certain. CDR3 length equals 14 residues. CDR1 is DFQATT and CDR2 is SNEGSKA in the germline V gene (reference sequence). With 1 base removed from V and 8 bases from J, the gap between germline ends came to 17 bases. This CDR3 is CSARVREGGLEAFF. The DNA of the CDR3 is TGCAGTGCTAGAGTCCGGGAAGGAGGTCTCGAAGCTTTCTTT.

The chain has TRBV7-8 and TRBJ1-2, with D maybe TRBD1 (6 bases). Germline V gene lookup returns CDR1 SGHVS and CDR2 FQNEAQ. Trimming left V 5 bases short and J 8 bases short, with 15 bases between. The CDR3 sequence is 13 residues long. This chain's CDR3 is CASSLGGADGYTF. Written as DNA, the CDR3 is TGTGCCAGCAGCCTGGGGGGCGCCGACGGCTACACCTTC. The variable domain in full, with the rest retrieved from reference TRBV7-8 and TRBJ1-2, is GAGVSQSPRYKVAKRGQDVALRCDPISGHVSLFWYQQALGQGPEFLTYFQNEAQLDKSGLPSDRFFAERPEGSVSTLKIQRTQQEDSAVYLCASSLGGADGYTFGSGTRLTVV.

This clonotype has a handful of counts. The CDR3 coding sequence is TGTGCCAGCAGCCCAGGGAAGGGATACGAGCAGTACTTC. Its translation is CASSPGKGYEQYF. The chain recombines TRBV7-3 with TRBJ2-7, with a possible D match to TRBD1 (5 bases). The CDR3 has 13 residues. Trimming cost V 5 bases and J 4 bases, with 12 bases left between them. Per the germline V gene, CDR1 is SGHTA and CDR2 is FQGTGA.

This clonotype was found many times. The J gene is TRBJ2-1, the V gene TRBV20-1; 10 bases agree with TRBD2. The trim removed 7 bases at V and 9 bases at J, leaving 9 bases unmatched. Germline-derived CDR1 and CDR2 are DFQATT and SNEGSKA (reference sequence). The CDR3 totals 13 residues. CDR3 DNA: TGCAGTGGTGCCAGCGGGGGGGCTGGTGAGCAGTTCTTC. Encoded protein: CSGASGGAGEQFF.

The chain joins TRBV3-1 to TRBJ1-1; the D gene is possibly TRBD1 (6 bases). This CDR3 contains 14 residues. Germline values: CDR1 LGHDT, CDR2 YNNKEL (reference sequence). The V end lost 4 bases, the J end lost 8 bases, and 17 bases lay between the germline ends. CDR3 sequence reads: CASSLLEQGGEAFF. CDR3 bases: TGTGCCAGCAGCCTACTCGAACAGGGAGGCGAAGCTTTCTTT.

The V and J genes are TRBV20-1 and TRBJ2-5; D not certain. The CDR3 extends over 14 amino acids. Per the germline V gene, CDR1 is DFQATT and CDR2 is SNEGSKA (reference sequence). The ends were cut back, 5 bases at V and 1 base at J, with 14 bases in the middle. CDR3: CSAPGPYTQETQYF. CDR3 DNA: TGCAGTGCTCCCGGTCCCTACACCCAAGAGACCCAGTACTTC.

In DNA form, the CDR3 reads TGTGCCAGCAGTACGGACTGGGATAACTATGGCTACACCTTC. Translating gives CASSTDWDNYGYTF. This chain links TRBV6-1 with TRBJ1-2, with D unresolved. Trimming shortened V by 5 bases and J by 1 base, and 11 bases separated the two germline ends. Germline-derived CDR1 and CDR2 are MNHNS and SASEGT. The CDR3 length is 14 residues.